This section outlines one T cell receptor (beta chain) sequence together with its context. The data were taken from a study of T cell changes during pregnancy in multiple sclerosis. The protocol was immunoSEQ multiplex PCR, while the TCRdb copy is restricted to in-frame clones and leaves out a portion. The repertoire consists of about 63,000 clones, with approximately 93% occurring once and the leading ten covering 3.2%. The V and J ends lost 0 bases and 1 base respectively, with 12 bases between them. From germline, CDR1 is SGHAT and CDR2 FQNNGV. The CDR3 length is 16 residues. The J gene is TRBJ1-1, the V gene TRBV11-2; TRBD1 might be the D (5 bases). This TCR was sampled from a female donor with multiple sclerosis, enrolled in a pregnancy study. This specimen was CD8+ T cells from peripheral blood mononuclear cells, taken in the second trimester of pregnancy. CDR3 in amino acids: CASSLDRRQRNTEAFF. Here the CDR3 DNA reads TGTGCCAGCAGCTTAGATCGGCGACAGCGGAACACTGAAGCTTTCTTT.